This TCR beta chain came from a study of T cells expressing NK-cell markers. Study-level background: Underlying the TCR beta repertoires were sorted CD3+CD56+NKG2C+, CD3+CD56+NKG2C- and CD3+CD56-NKG2C+ T cells. General study findings and limits: Each of six donors carried dominant NKG2C+ clonotypes accounting for roughly 1.0-7.0% of CD8+ T cells. Expanded NKG2C+ T cell clones were not confirmed as HCMV-specific.

Remarks on this clonotype: The target antigen is unknown.

The CDR3 is 15 amino acids. Germline CDR1 reads GTSNPN; CDR2 reads SVGIG (reference sequence). After re-calling the 5' RACE reads, TCRdb lists one entry per CDR3 protein, DNA absent. Seen in this sample are 140,000 or so distinct CDR3 sequences; the ten most common clones hold 10% to 15%. The gene calls are TRBV30 and TRBJ2-1; TCRdb reports TRBD2, a call that lacks DNA to check it against. The sequence came from a man between 18 and 35 years old in good health. The sample consisted of blood T cells: a sorted CD56 or NKG2C T cell subset, CD4+ or CD8+ T cells, or bulk PBMC T cells (not recorded which). The CDR3 spells CAWSVPGLPHNEQFF.